The T cell receptor beta chain described here comes from a study of identical twins. Only healthy Caucasians were enrolled as donors. The CDR3 extends over 15 amino acids. Germline V lookup: CDR1 MDHEN, CDR2 SYDVKM. V lost 2 bases and J lost 6, with 14 bases in between. This clonotype was detected once. What it binds is not known. A much more abundant neighbour one base away suggests this may be a read error. cDNA carried unique molecular identifiers, and a universal primer site was added by template switching. TCRdb re-analysed the 5' RACE reads in MiXCR, keeping a single row per CDR3 protein. The repertoire holds hundreds of thousands of distinct CDR3 sequences, with under 9% as singletons. Overall study findings and caveats: Excess twin sharing in beta out-of-frame sequences was weaker. Insertions were reduced in abundant cord blood beta clonotypes but not in memory repertoires.

These sequences were also reported in another study, on yellow fever vaccine responses in identical twins.

This receptor was identified in a woman younger than 30 in good health. Sample: PBMCs. The V gene is TRBV28, the J gene TRBJ2-1; D might be TRBD1 (6 bases). The CDR3 region has the DNA TGTGCCAGCAGTTTAGGGACAACCCCCTTCAATGAGCAGTTCTTC. Amino acid sequence: CASSLGTTPFNEQFF.